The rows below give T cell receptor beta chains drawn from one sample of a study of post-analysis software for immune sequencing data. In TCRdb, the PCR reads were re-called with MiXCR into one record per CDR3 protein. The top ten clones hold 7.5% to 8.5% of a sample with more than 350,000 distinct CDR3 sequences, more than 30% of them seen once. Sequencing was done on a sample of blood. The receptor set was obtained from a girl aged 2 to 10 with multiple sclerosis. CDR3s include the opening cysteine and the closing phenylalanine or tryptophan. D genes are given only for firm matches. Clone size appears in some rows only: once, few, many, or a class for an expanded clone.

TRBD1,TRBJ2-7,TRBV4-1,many,TGCGCCAGCAGCCAAGAATCTATAGGGACAGGTTACTACGAGCAGTACTTC,CASSQESIGTGYYEQYF
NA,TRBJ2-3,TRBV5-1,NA,TGCGCCAGCAGCCGCGGGACGTTGGCTAGCACAGATACGCAGTATTTT,CASSRGTLASTDTQYF
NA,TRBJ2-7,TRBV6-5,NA,TGTGCCAGCAGGAGAGAGGGGGGAGCGTACGAGCAGTACTTC,CASRREGGAYEQYF
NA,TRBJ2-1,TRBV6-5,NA,TGTGCCAGCAGTTACCCTGCATCCGCTGAGCAGTTCTTC,CASSYPASAEQFF
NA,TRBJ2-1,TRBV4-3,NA,TGCGCCAGCAGCCCAAGGATAGGGAATGAGCAGTTCTTC,CASSPRIGNEQFF
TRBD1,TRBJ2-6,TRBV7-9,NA,TGTGCCAGCAGCTCCAGACAGGGGGAGTTCTCTGGGGCCAACGTCCTGACTTTC,CASSSRQGEFSGANVLTF
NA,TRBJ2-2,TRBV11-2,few,TGTGCCAGCAGCTTAGTAGAGGGGGAGCTGTTTTTT,CASSLVEGELFF
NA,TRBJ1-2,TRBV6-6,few,TGTGCCAGCAGGGCGGGCCTCTATGGCTACACCTTC,CASRAGLYGYTF
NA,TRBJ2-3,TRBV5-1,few,TGCGCCAGCAGCTTGGTACCACTGGAAAACACAGATACGCAGTATTTT,CASSLVPLENTDTQYF
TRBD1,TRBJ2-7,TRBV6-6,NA,TGTGCCAGCGGGGGACAGGGGCGTTTCTACGAGCAGTACTTC,CASGGQGRFYEQYF
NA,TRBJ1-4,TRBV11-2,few,TGTGCCAGCAGTTACAGGGCCATCTCGGCGACTAATGAAAAACTGTTTTTT,CASSYRAISATNEKLFF
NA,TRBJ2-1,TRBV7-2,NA,TGTGCCAGCAGCTTCTATGGGGCTAGAAACTACAATGAGCAGTTCTTC,CASSFYGARNYNEQFF
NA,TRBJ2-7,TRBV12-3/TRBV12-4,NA,TGTGCCAGCCATCTCGATGGAGGACCCTACGAGCAGTACTTC,CASHLDGGPYEQYF
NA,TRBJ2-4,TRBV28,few,TGTGCCAGCAGTTTGACTAGGTCCCAAAACATTCAGTACTTC,CASSLTRSQNIQYF
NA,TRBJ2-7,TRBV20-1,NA,TGCAGTGCCAAAGCGCGGATTCAGGGAGGCGACTACGAGCAGTACTTC,CSAKARIQGGDYEQYF
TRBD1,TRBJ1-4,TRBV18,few,TGTGCCAGCTCTTCGGGACAGCAAAATGAAAAACTGTTTTTT,CASSSGQQNEKLFF
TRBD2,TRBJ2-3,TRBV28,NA,TGTGCCAGCAGTGTCGCGGGACTAGCAGGAGATACGCAGTATTTT,CASSVAGLAGDTQYF
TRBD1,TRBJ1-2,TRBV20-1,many,TGCAGTGCTCAACTTAGTGATACAGGGGGCAACTATGGCTACACCTTC,CSAQLSDTGGNYGYTF
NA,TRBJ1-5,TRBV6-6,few,TGTGCCAGCCGACATAAGGGGAGCAATCAGCCCCAGCATTTT,CASRHKGSNQPQHF
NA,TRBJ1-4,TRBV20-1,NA,TGCAGTGCTAGAGGCCCAGGGAATGAAAAACTGTTTTTT,CSARGPGNEKLFF
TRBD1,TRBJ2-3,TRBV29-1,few,TGCAGCGTTGCACCCGGACAGGGAGACACAGATACGCAGTATTTT,CSVAPGQGDTDTQYF
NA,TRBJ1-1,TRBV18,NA,TGTGCCAGCCACGACTCACCGGTCGCTGAAGCTTTCTTT,CASHDSPVAEAFF
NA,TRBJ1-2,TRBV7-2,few,TGTGCCAGCACCCTGGAGACATTACGCCTAAACTATGGCTACACCTTC,CASTLETLRLNYGYTF
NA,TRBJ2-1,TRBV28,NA,TGTGCCAGCAGTTTAGCCCCGGCCTACAATGAGCAGTTCTTC,CASSLAPAYNEQFF
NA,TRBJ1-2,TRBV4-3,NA,TGCGCCAGCAGCCATCCAGTGGTCGGTGGCTACACCTTC,CASSHPVVGGYTF
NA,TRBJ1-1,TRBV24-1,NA,TGTGCCACCAGTGACTCGGCGTACACTGAAGCTTTCTTT,CATSDSAYTEAFF
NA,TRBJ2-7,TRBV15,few,TGTGCCACCAGCAGCGACCCAGGGTACGGCTACGAGCAGTACTTC,CATSSDPGYGYEQYF
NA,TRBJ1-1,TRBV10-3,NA,TGTGCCATCAGTGAGGGCGGCAGGGCTAACACTGAAGCTTTCTTT,CAISEGGRANTEAFF
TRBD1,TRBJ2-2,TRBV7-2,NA,TGTGCCAGCAGCTTAGTAGCACAGGGGGCGGGGGTAGGCACCGGGGAGCTGTTTTTT,CASSLVAQGAGVGTGELFF
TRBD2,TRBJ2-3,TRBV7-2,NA,TGTGCCAGCACCCTTAGAGCGGGAGGATATGTGCCAGATACGCAGTATTTT,CASTLRAGGYVPDTQYF
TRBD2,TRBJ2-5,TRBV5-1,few,TGCGCCAGCAGCTTTAGCGGGGGCCAACAAGAGACCCAGTACTTC,CASSFSGGQQETQYF
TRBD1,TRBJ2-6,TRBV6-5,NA,TGTGCCAGCAGTTCATGGGACAGGGAGAGCGTCCTGACTTTC,CASSSWDRESVLTF
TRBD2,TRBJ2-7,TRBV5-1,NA,TGCGCCAGCAGCCCGGGACTAGCGGGAGTCGAGCAGTACTTC,CASSPGLAGVEQYF
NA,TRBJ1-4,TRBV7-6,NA,TGTGCCAGCAGCTTAAGAGCCCTCGAAAAAGTGAAGCAAAAACTGTTTTTT,CASSLRALEKVKQKLFF
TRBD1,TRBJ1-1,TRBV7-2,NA,TGTGCCAGCAGCCACCAACAGGGGAGGACTGAAGCTTTCTTT,CASSHQQGRTEAFF
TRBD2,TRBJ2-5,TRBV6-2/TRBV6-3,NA,TGTGCCAGCAGACTTAGCGGGAGGGGGAACAATGAGCAGTACTTC,CASRLSGRGNNEQYF
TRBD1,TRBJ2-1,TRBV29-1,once,TGCAGCGTTGAAAGTAGGACAGGGGGCAATGAGCAGTTCTTC,CSVESRTGGNEQFF
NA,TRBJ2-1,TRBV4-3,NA,TGCGCCAGCAGCCGCCGGGAAAGGGACAATGAGCAGTTCTTC,CASSRRERDNEQFF
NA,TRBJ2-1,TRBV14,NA,TGTGCCAGCAGCCAAGAATCTCCCTGGAGGCTCCCCTACAATGAGCAGTTCTTC,CASSQESPWRLPYNEQFF
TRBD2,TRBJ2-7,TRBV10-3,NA,TGTGCCATCAGGGAAGGACTAGCGAACGAGCAGTACTTC,CAIREGLANEQYF
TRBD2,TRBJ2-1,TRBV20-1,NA,TGCAGTGCTTCCGGGACTAGCGGGACCCATTACAATGAGCAGTTCTTC,CSASGTSGTHYNEQFF
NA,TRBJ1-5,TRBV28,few,TGTGCCAGCAGTTTAACAGTTTATCAGCCCCAGCATTTT,CASSLTVYQPQHF
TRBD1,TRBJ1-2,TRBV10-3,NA,TGTGCCATCAGGGAATTTACAGGGGTAGGCTACACCTTC,CAIREFTGVGYTF
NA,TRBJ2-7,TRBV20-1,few,TGCAGTGCTAGAGATATGCGCGGGGTATACAATGAGCAGTACTTC,CSARDMRGVYNEQYF
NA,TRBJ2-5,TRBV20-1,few,TGCAGTGCTAGAGATAGGGGGGGAGAGACCCAGTACTTC,CSARDRGGETQYF
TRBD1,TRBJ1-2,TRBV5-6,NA,TGTGCCAGCAGCGACAGGGAGGCGGCTAACTATGGCTACACCTTC,CASSDREAANYGYTF
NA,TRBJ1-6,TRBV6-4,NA,TGTGCCAGCAGTCGAGACGGGAGCGGGACTTCACCCCTCCACTTT,CASSRDGSGTSPLHF